A single sample gave rise to the 26 T cell receptor beta chains below, sequenced in a study of blood T cell repertoires in COVID-19 (dated by TCRdb to about 2020). Libraries came from the immunoSEQ multiplex PCR assay. TCRdb mirrors the immuneACCESS table, restricted to in-frame sequences. Some clones are absent from its copies; in checked studies, under half trace to an unresolved V gene, and the reason for the others is unknown. The sample table records roughly 140,000 clones; 84% of these occur just once. The leading ten clones occupy 1.5% to 2% of the sample. What was sequenced was PBMCs or T cells enriched from blood (not recorded which). These receptors were collected from a young woman who had been exposed to COVID-19.

The V and J genes are TRBV18 and TRBJ2-1; the match to TRBD2 covers 9 bases. CDR1 KGHSH and CDR2 LQKENI come from the germline V gene. Trimming removed 2 bases from V and 5 bases from J; junction bases left unmatched: 4. This CDR3 comprises 15 residues. CDR3 sequence (DNA): TGTGCCAGCTCACCATCGGGCGGGAGGGACAATGAGCAGTTCTTC. Protein: CASSPSGGRDNEQFF. The whole variable domain, remainder taken from reference TRBV18 and TRBJ2-1, is NAGVMQNPRHLVRRRGQEARLRCSPMKGHSHVYWYRQLPEEGLKFMVYLQKENIIDESGMPKERFSAEFPKEGPSILRIQQVVRGDSAAYFCASSPSGGRDNEQFFGPGTRLTVL.

This sequence joins TRBV30 and TRBJ1-1; 10 nucleotides align to TRBD1. V dropped 4 bases and J dropped 3; count of bases not matched to a gene: 2. Germline loops: CDR1 GTSNPN, CDR2 SVGIG (reference sequence). The CDR3 length is 13 residues. The CDR3 is CAWNGQGDTEAFF. The CDR3 coding sequence is TGTGCCTGGAACGGACAGGGGGACACTGAAGCTTTCTTT.

The chain employs TRBV27 and TRBJ1-1; maybe TRBD1 (6 bases). The V end was cut by 6 bases, the J end by 5 bases, with 13 bases between. The CDR3 loop spans 13 amino acids. From germline, CDR1 is MNHEY and CDR2 SMNVEV (reference sequence). The CDR3 loop reads CASRINRATEAFF. The DNA of the CDR3 is TGTGCCAGCAGAATTAACAGGGCTACTGAAGCTTTCTTT.

This clone was seen just once. This chain joins TRBV15 and TRBJ1-3; no reliable D call. Trimming removed 3 bases from V and 0 bases from J, with 9 bases in between. The length of the CDR3 is 15 residues. CDR1 and CDR2 from the germline V gene are LNHNV and YYDKDF (reference sequence). The CDR3 reads CATSSRSTSGNTIYF. The CDR3 bases are TGTGCCACCAGCAGTAGATCAACCTCTGGAAACACCATATATTTT.

The chain links TRBV19 to TRBJ2-7; TRBD1 agrees at 10 bases. Germline loops: CDR1 LNHDA, CDR2 SQIVND (reference sequence). Trimming at V came to 6 bases and at J to 2 bases, leaving 10 bases not matched to a gene. This CDR3 region has 16 residues. CDR3 in DNA: TGTGCCAGTAGCCCCCAATGGACAGGGGGTACCTACGAGCAGTACTTC. Translated, it gives CASSPQWTGGTYEQYF.

The CDR3 is CASSLGTSGRQHEQFF. Here the CDR3 DNA reads TGTGCCAGCAGTTTAGGGACTAGCGGGAGGCAGCATGAGCAGTTCTTC. The rearrangement links TRBV27 to TRBJ2-1, with 15 bases identical to TRBD2. The CDR3 has 16 amino acids. The ends lost 2 bases at V and 8 bases at J; junction bases unmatched: 4. From germline, CDR1 is MNHEY and CDR2 SMNVEV (reference sequence).

The chain employs TRBV14 and TRBJ1-6, with D possibly matching TRBD1 (5 bases). CDR3 length equals 17 residues. V lost 1 base to trimming and J lost 7 bases, with 17 bases between them. Germline-derived CDR1 and CDR2 are SGHDN and FVKESK. The CDR3 nucleotides are TGTGCCAGCAGCCAAGGGGGGGGGTATCTTCGGAATTCACCCCTCCACTTT. This translates into CASSQGGGYLRNSPLHF.

A note on this clone: Relative to the germline gene, one junction end is altered; a read error may explain this. Other nucleotide sequences from this sample produce the same CDR3. The rearrangement uses TRBV7-8 and TRBJ1-5; TRBD1 matches at 7 bases. Germline lookup yields CDR1 SGHVS and CDR2 FQNEAQ. This CDR3 is 16 amino acids long. The CDR3: CASSLDDRVSNQPQHF. In DNA, the CDR3 is TGTGCTAGCAGCTTAGACGACAGGGTTAGCAATCAGCCCCAGCATTTT.

The genes are TRBV28 and TRBJ2-5, with 9 bases aligning to TRBD1. CDR3 length equals 15 residues. V shed 5 bases, J shed 2 bases, and the junction held 6 bases outside the gene matches. The germline V gene has CDR1 MDHEN and CDR2 SYDVKM. This chain's CDR3 is CASSSPGQGQETQYF. The DNA for the CDR3 is TGTGCCAGCAGTAGCCCTGGACAGGGGCAAGAGACCCAGTACTTC.

The chain combines TRBV7-3 with TRBJ2-1; 10 nucleotides agree with TRBD1. The length of the CDR3 is 17 residues. Trimming took 2 bases from V and 3 from J; bases not matched to a gene: 7. Germline assignment: CDR1 SGHTA and CDR2 FQGTGA. This CDR3 reads CASSLSGDRGLYNEQFF. CDR3 coding DNA: TGTGCCAGCAGCTTATCGGGGGACAGGGGTCTCTACAATGAGCAGTTCTTC.

The J gene is TRBJ2-7, the V gene TRBV5-1; D is perhaps TRBD1 (5 bases). CDR1 and CDR2 (germline): SGHRS, YFSETQ. Trimming cost V 3 bases and J 5 bases, with 18 bases left between them. CDR3 length equals 15 residues. CDR3 DNA: TGCGCCAGCAGCTCAGTCCAGGGTTTGGGCGACGAGCAGTACTTC. This gives the protein CASSSVQGLGDEQYF.

The chain employs TRBV19 and TRBJ2-7, with D uncertain. The CDR3 covers 14 residues. From germline, CDR1 is LNHDA and CDR2 SQIVND (reference sequence). V was shortened by 5 bases and J by 0 bases, with 11 bases between the two germline ends. The CDR3 spells CASSSTPASYEQYF. The CDR3 DNA is TGTGCCAGTAGTTCGACTCCAGCCTCCTACGAGCAGTACTTC.

This chain joins TRBV6-5 and TRBJ2-3; TRBD2 might be the D (5 bases). Germline CDR1 is MNHEY and CDR2 is SVGAGI. Trimming removed 5 bases at V and 2 bases at J, with 11 bases between. This CDR3 comprises 14 residues. The CDR3 here is CASSLRRSTDTQYF. The CDR3 DNA sequence: TGTGCCAGCAGTCTTAGGAGGTCCACAGATACGCAGTATTTT.

The CDR3 protein is CASSVNPSGFNEQFF. The DNA of the CDR3 is TGTGCCAGCAGCGTAAACCCTAGCGGATTCAATGAGCAGTTCTTC. The chain links TRBV9 to TRBJ2-1; 7 bases line up with TRBD2. This CDR3 contains 15 residues. The germline V gene has CDR1 SGDLS and CDR2 YYNGEE. The V and J ends lost 1 base and 6 bases, in that order; junction bases with no gene match: 7.

The chain uses TRBV29-1 and TRBJ1-1, with D perhaps TRBD1 (5 bases). The ends were cut back, 5 bases at V and 5 bases at J, with 18 bases in the middle. Germline V lookup: CDR1 SQVTM, CDR2 ANQGSEA. The CDR3 is 14 amino acids. The CDR3 DNA reads as TGCAGCGTTTCCCTGTTGGCGGAGGGGACTGAAGCTTTCTTT. Translated: CSVSLLAEGTEAFF.

This chain joins TRBV7-9 and TRBJ1-2, with 7 bases identical to TRBD1. This CDR3 is 15 amino acids long. Looked up from germline, CDR1 is SEHNR and CDR2 is FQNEAQ (reference sequence). J was trimmed by 3 bases and V by 4 bases; bases with no gene match: 8. The CDR3 DNA is TGTGCCAGCAGCTCAACAAGAGACAGGGACTATGGCTACACCTTC. Protein product: CASSSTRDRDYGYTF.

The chain recombines TRBV27 with TRBJ1-1, with D possibly being TRBD1 (6 bases). Germline assignment: CDR1 MNHEY and CDR2 SMNVEV (reference sequence). Trimming pared 4 bases from V and 1 base from J, leaving 10 bases between. The CDR3 contains 14 residues. The CDR3 spells CASSSQGPNTEAFF. For the CDR3, the DNA is TGTGCCAGCAGTTCCCAGGGGCCGAACACTGAAGCTTTCTTT.

The V call is TRBV7-9, the J call TRBJ1-2, with D possibly being TRBD1 (6 bases). This CDR3 is 13 amino acids long. Trimming shortened V by 5 bases and J by 8 bases, and 15 bases separated the two germline ends. The germline CDR1 and CDR2 sequences are SEHNR and FQNEAQ (reference sequence). This CDR3 is CASSPSGQSGYTF. In DNA, the CDR3 is TGTGCCAGCAGCCCCTCCGGACAGAGCGGCTACACCTTC.

V gene TRBV6-2 or TRBV6-3 combines with J gene TRBJ1-1, with D tentatively TRBD1 (5 bases). CDR3 length: 13 residues. The germline V gene has CDR1 MNHEY and CDR2 SVGEGT. V lost 4 bases and J 4 bases, leaving 10 bases between the germline ends. The CDR3 region has the DNA TGTGCCAGCAGTTCACGACAGTCCACTGAAGCTTTCTTT. Its protein is CASSSRQSTEAFF.

V usage is TRBV23-1 and J usage is TRBJ2-3; 9 nucleotides line up with TRBD1. TRBV23-1 is known as an ORF, though its function is uncertain. The CDR3 extends over 17 amino acids. V was clipped by 6 bases and J by 6 bases; unmatched bases: 16. The CDR3 bases are TGCGCCAGCAGGATCACAGGAGGGACAGGGTGGACTGATACGCAGTATTTT. This encodes CASRITGGTGWTDTQYF.

The chain couples TRBV28 to TRBJ1-1; 9 nucleotides line up with TRBD1. The germline gives CDR1 MDHEN, CDR2 SYDVKM. The CDR3 sequence is 16 residues long. Germline trimming cut 3 bases from V and 7 bases from J; bases unmatched to any gene: 12. CDR3 in DNA: TGTGCCAGCAGTTTGATCGGGACAGGGAGGAAAAATGAAGCTTTCTTT. Its protein is CASSLIGTGRKNEAFF. Variable domain in full (rest from reference TRBV28 and TRBJ1-1): DVKVTQSSRYLVKRTGEKVFLECVQDMDHENMFWYRQDPGLGLRLIYFSYDVKMKEKGDIPEGYSVSREKKERFSLILESASTNQTSMYLCASSLIGTGRKNEAFFGQGTRLTVV.

This clone turned up a few times. This CDR3 is CASSLRSGQGFYEQYF. Here the CDR3 DNA reads TGTGCCAGCAGTTTGAGGTCGGGACAGGGGTTTTACGAGCAGTACTTC. The rearrangement uses TRBV27 and TRBJ2-7; 10 nucleotides line up with TRBD1. This CDR3 has 16 residues. CDR1 and CDR2 from the germline V gene are MNHEY and SMNVEV (reference sequence). With V trimmed by 3 bases and J by 4 bases, 9 bases remained unmatched.

This clone was found once. The V gene is TRBV7-2, the J gene TRBJ2-1; 14 bases match TRBD2. The CDR3 spans 17 residues. CDR1 and CDR2 (germline): SGHTA, FQGNSA. Trimming took 4 bases from V and 15 from J; bases not matched to a gene: 17. CDR3 nucleotides: TGTGCCAGCAGCTCGATAGGACTAGCGGGAGGTGGCACAGGGAGGTTCTTC. It is translated as CASSSIGLAGGGTGRFF. Complete variable domain (other parts from reference TRBV7-2 and TRBJ2-1): GAGVSQSPSNKVTEKGKDVELRCDPISGHTALYWYRQSLGQGLEFLIYFQGNSAPDKSGLPSDRFSAERTGGSVSTLTIQRTQQEDSAVYLCASSSIGLAGGGTGRFFGPGTRLTVL.

V gene TRBV3-1 (or the pseudogene TRBV3-2) combines with J gene TRBJ2-5, with 9 nucleotides matching TRBD2. With V trimmed by 4 bases and J by 5 bases, 17 bases remained unmatched. The CDR3 totals 18 residues. The V gene's germline CDR1 is LGHDT and CDR2 YNNKEL (reference sequence). CDR3: CASSRGIAGARVWETQYF. For the CDR3, the DNA is TGTGCCAGCAGCCGCGGAATAGCGGGAGCTCGGGTGTGGGAGACCCAGTACTTC.

The sample holds one count of this clone. CDR3 region: CASSPITSGQGGEQFF. The CDR3 DNA reads TGTGCCAGCTCACCAATCACTAGCGGGCAGGGTGGTGAGCAGTTCTTC. The chain uses TRBV18 and TRBJ2-1; the match to TRBD2 covers 9 bases. The germline V gene has CDR1 KGHSH and CDR2 LQKENI. The junction had 11 bases not matched to a gene; V was cut back by 2 bases and J by 9 bases. The CDR3 totals 16 residues.

This clone appeared a single time. The rearrangement joins TRBV5-1 to TRBJ1-2; tentative D call: TRBD1 (5 bases). Germline V gives CDR1 SGHRS, CDR2 YFSETQ. The CDR3 spans 13 residues. V lost 0 bases to trimming and J lost 7 bases, with 10 bases between them. Here the CDR3 DNA reads TGCGCCAGCAGCTTGGGGCAGGGCGGTGGCTACACCTTC. Its protein is CASSLGQGGGYTF.